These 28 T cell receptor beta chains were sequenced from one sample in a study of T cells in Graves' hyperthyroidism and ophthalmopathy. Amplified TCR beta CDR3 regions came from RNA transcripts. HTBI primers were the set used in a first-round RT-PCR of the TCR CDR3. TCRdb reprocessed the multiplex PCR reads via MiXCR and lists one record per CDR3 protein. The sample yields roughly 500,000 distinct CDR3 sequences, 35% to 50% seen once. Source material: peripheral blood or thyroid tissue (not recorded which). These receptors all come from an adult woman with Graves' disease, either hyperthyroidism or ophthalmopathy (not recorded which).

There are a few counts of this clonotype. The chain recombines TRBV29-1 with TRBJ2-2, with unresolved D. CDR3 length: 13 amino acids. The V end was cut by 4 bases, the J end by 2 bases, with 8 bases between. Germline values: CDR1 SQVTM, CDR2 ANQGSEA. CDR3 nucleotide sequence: TGCAGCGTTGTGGAAGGAAACACCGGGGAGCTGTTTTTT. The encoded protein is CSVVEGNTGELFF.

The CDR3 DNA reads TGTGCCACCAGCAGAGACAGGAAAAACTATGGCTACACCTTC. Its protein is CATSRDRKNYGYTF. The V gene is TRBV15, the J gene TRBJ1-2, with unresolved D. V was shortened by 0 bases and J by 2 bases, with 7 bases between the two germline ends. Germline V gene lookup returns CDR1 LNHNV and CDR2 YYDKDF (reference sequence). The CDR3 loop spans 14 amino acids.

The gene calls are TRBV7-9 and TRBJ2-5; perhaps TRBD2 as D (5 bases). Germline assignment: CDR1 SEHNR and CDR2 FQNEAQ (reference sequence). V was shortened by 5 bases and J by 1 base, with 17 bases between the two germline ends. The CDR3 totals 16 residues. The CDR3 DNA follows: TGTGCCAGCAGCCCCACGCGGGTAGGGATCCAAGAGACCCAGTACTTC. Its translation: CASSPTRVGIQETQYF.

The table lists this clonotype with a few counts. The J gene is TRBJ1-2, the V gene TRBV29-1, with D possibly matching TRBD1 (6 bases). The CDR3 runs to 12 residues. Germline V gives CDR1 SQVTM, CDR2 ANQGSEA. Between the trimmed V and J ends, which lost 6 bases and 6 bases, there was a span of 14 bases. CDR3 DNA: TGCAGCGTACGCAGGGGAGAGGATGGCTACACCTTC. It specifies CSVRRGEDGYTF.

CDR3 sequence reads: CSARDLPSYEQYF. CDR3 nucleotide sequence: TGCAGTGCTAGAGATCTGCCATCCTACGAGCAGTACTTC. This chain connects TRBV20-1 to TRBJ2-7; D unresolved. Germline lookup yields CDR1 DFQATT and CDR2 SNEGSKA (reference sequence). The CDR3 contains 13 residues. V lost 0 bases and J lost 1, with 7 bases in between.

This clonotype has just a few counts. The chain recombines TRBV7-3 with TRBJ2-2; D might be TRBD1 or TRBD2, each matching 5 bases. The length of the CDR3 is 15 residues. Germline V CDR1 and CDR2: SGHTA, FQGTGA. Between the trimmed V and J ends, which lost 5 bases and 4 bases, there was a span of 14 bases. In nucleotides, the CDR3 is TGTGCCAGCAGCCGACGGGGACCGTTCACCGGGGAGCTGTTTTTT. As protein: CASSRRGPFTGELFF.

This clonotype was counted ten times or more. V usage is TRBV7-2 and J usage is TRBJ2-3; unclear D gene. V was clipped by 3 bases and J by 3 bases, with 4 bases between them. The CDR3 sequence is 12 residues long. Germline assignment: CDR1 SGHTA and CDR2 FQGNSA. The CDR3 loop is CASSLSTDTQYF. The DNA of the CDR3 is TGTGCCAGCAGCTTGTCAACAGATACGCAGTATTTT.

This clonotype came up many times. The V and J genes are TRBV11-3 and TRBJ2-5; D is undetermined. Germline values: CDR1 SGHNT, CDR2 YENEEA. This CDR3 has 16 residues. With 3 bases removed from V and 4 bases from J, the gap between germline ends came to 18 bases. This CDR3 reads CASSFSRVSRGETQYF. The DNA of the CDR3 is TGTGCCAGCAGCTTCAGTCGCGTTTCAAGAGGAGAGACCCAGTACTTC. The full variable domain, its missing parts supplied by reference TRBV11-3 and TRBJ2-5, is EAGVVQSPRYKIIEKKQPVAFWCNPISGHNTLYWYLQNLGQGPELLIRYENEEAVDDSQLPKDRFSAERLKGVDSTLKIQPAELGDSAVYLCASSFSRVSRGETQYFGPGTRLLVL.

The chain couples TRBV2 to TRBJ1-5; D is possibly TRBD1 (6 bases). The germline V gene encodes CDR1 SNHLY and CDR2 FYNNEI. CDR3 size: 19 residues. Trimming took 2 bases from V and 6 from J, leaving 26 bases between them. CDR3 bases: TGTGCCAGCAGTGAAAACAGGGCCGGGCACCAGGCTCACGGTCAGCCCCAGCATTTT. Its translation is CASSENRAGHQAHGQPQHF.

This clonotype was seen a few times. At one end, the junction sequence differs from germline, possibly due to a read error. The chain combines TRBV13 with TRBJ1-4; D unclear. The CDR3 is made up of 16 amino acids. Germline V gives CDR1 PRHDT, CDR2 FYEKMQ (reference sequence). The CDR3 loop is CARSLNTDGTNEKLFF. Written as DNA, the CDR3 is TGTGCCCGCAGCTTAAATACCGACGGCACTAATGAAAAACTGTTTTTT. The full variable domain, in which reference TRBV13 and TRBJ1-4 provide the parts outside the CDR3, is AAGVIQSPRHLIKEKRETATLKCYPIPRHDTVYWYQQGPGQDPQFLISFYEKMQSDKGSIPDRFSAQQFSDYHSELNMSSLELGDSALYFCARSLNTDGTNEKLFFGSGTQLSVL.

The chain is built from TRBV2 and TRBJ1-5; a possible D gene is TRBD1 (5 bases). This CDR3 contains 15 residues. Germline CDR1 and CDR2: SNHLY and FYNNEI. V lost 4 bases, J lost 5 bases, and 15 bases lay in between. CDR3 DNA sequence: TGTGCCAGCAGTGCTAGCTGGGGGACTGATCAGCCCCAGCATTTT. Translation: CASSASWGTDQPQHF.

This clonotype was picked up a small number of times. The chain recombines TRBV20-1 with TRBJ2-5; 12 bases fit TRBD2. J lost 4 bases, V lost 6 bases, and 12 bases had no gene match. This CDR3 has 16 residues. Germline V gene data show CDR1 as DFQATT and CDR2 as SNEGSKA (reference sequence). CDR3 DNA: TGCAGTGCGGGTCTAGCGGGAGGGCCTAGGGGAGAGACCCAGTACTTC. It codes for CSAGLAGGPRGETQYF.

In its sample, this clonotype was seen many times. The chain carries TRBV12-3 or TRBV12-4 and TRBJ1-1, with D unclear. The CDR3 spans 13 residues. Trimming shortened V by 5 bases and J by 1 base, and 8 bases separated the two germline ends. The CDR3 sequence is CASSQIENTEAFF. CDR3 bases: TGTGCCAGCAGTCAGATAGAGAACACTGAAGCTTTCTTT.

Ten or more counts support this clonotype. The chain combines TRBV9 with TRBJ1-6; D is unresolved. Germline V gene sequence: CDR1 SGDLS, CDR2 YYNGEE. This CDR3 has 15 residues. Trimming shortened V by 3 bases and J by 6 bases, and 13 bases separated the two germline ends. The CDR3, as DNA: TGTGCCAGCAGCGCCGACCCGACGGGTAATTCACCCCTCCACTTT. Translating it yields CASSADPTGNSPLHF.

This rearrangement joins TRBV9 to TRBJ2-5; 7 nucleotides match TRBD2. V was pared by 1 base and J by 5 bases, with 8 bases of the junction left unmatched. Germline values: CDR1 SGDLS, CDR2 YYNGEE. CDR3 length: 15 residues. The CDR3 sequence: CASSVRASGGETQYF. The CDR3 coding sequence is TGTGCCAGCAGCGTAAGGGCTAGCGGAGGCGAGACCCAGTACTTC.

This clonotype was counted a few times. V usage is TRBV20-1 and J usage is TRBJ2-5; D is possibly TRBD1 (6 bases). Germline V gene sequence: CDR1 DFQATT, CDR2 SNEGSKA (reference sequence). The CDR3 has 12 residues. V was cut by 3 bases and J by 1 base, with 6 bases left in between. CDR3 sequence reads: CSASRGQETQYF. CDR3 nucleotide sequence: TGCAGTGCTAGCAGGGGCCAAGAGACCCAGTACTTC.

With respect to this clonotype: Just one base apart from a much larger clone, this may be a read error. For the CDR3, the DNA is TGTGCCAGCAGTTACGCGATCCAGCCCCAGTATTTT. It is translated as CASSYAIQPQYF. The rearrangement links TRBV6-5 to TRBJ1-5; the D is unclear. With the DNA end fitting TRBJ2-3 better, the J assignment may be wrong. From germline, CDR1 is MNHEY and CDR2 SVGAGI. This CDR3 contains 12 residues.

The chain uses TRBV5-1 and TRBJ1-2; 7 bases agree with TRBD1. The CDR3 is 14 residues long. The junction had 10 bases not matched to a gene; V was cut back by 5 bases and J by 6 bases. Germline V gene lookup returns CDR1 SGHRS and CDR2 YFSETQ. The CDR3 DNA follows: TGCGCCAGCAGGTCGTCCGACAGGGTTAATGGCTACACCTTC. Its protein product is CASRSSDRVNGYTF.

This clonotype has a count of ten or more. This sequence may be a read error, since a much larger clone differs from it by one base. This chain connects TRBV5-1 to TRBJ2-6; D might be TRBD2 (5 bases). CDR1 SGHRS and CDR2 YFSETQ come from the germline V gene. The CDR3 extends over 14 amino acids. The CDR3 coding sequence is TGTGCCAGCAGCTTAGCGCCTGGGGCCAACGTCCTGACTTTC. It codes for CASSLAPGANVLTF.

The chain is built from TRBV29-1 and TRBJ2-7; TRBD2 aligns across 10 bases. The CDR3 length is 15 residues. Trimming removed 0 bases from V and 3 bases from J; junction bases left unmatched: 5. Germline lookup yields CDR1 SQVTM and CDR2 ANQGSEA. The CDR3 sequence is CSVEDLASGSYEQYF. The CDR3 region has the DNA TGCAGCGTTGAAGACCTAGCTAGCGGGAGCTACGAGCAGTACTTC.

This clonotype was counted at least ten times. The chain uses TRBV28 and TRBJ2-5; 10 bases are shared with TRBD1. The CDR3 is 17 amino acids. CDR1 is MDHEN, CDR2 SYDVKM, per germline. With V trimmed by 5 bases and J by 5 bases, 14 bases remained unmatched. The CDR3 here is CASSTKTGTGVRETQYF. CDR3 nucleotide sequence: TGTGCCAGCAGTACCAAGACCGGGACAGGGGTCCGGGAGACCCAGTACTTC.

Here the CDR3 reads CASSTLAGEQYF. The CDR3 nucleotides are TGTGCCAGCAGCACCCTAGCGGGGGAGCAGTACTTC. The rearrangement joins TRBV11-2 to TRBJ2-7, with 9 bases aligning to TRBD2. Looked up from germline, CDR1 is SGHAT and CDR2 is FQNNGV. The length of the CDR3 is 12 residues. The trim removed 5 bases at V and 7 bases at J, leaving 3 bases unmatched.

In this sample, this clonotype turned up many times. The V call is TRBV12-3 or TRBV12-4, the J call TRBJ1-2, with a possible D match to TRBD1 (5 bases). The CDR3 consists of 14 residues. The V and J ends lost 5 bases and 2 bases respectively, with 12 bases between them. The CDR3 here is CASSLGRGNYGYTF. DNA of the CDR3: TGTGCCAGCAGTCTTGGGCGGGGCAACTATGGCTACACCTTC.

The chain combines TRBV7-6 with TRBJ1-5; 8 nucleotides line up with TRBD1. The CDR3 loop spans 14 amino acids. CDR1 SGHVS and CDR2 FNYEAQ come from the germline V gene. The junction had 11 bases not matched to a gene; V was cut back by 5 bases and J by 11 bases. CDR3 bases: TGTGCCAGCAGCCTTGACAGGGGATCGTGGTCCCAGCATTTT. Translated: CASSLDRGSWSQHF.

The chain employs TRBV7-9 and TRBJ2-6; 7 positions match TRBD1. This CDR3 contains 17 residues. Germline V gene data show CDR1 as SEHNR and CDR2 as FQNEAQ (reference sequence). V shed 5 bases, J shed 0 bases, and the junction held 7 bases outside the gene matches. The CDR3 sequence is CASSPSKGASGANVLTF. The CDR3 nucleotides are TGTGCCAGCAGCCCCAGCAAGGGGGCCTCTGGGGCCAACGTCCTGACTTTC.

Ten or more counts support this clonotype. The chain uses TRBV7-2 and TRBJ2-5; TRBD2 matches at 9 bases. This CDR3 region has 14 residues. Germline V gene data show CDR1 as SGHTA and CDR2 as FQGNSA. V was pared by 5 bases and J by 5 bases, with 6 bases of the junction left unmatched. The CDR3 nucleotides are TGTGCCAGCAGCGCAGCGGGGGGTCGGGAGACCCAGTACTTC. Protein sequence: CASSAAGGRETQYF.

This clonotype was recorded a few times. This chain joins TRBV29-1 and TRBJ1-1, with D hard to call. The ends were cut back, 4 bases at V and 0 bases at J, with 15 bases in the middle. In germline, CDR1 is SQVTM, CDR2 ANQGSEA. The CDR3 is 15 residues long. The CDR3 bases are TGCAGCGTTGCGACGGGAGCTGGGGTGAACACTGAAGCTTTCTTT. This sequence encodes CSVATGAGVNTEAFF. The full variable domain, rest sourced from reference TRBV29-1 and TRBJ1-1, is SAVISQKPSRDICQRGTSLTIQCQVDSQVTMMFWYRQQPGQSLTLIATANQGSEATYESGFVIDKFPISRPNLTFSTLTVSNMSPEDSSIYLCSVATGAGVNTEAFFGQGTRLTVV.

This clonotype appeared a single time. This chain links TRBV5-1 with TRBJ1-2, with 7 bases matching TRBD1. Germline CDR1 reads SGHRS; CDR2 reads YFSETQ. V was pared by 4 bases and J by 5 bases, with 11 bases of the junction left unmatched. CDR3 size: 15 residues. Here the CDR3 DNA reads TGCGCCAGCAGCGCAATGACAGGGTGGAGTTATGGCTACACCTTC. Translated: CASSAMTGWSYGYTF.